Listed below are T cell receptor beta chains from one sample, sequenced in a study of blood T cells in healthy people across ages. TCRdb itself ran the 5' RACE reads through MiXCR, one entry per CDR3 protein. Of under 1,100,000 distinct CDR3 sequences listed, around 27% were seen once; the top ten hold less than 0.85%. This sample also appeared in a second study, on T cells of mothers and their children.

The sequenced material came from blood. These receptors originate from a girl aged 2-10 years in good health. CDR3s leave out the opening cysteine and the closing phenylalanine or tryptophan. The order of the fields is CDR3 protein, J gene, CDR3 length, V gene.

CDR3: SVQQGNTDTQY
J: TRBJ2-3
length: 11
V: TRBV29-1

CDR3: ASSRDRGYSPLH
J: TRBJ1-6
length: 12
V: TRBV5-1

CDR3: ASSPTAGRGETQY
J: TRBJ2-5
length: 13
V: TRBV27

CDR3: SARVEGSTEAF
J: TRBJ1-1
length: 11
V: TRBV20-1

CDR3: ASNPTANQETQY
J: TRBJ2-5
length: 12
V: TRBV6-2/TRBV6-3

CDR3: SVEGVPGLAGYGEQF
J: TRBJ2-1
length: 15
V: TRBV29-1

CDR3: ASSAPRGSSYNEQF
J: TRBJ2-1
length: 14
V: TRBV7-8

CDR3: ASGLGGTPNYGYT
J: TRBJ1-2
length: 13
V: TRBV5-1

CDR3: ASSRGTSGDSYNEQF
J: TRBJ2-1
length: 15
V: TRBV4-3

CDR3: ATGLAGGEQF
J: .
length: 10
V: TRBV12-3/TRBV12-4

CDR3: ASSQMAGDTEAF
J: TRBJ1-1
length: 12
V: TRBV5-1

CDR3: ASSRGGTEITDTQY
J: TRBJ2-3
length: 14
V: TRBV3-1

CDR3: AISESDTGELF
J: TRBJ2-2
length: 11
V: TRBV10-3

CDR3: ASSLAEVMNTEAF
J: TRBJ1-1
length: 13
V: TRBV12-3/TRBV12-4

CDR3: SARWGKGYT
J: TRBJ1-2
length: 9
V: TRBV20-1

CDR3: ATSPTDNYGYT
J: TRBJ1-2
length: 11
V: TRBV15

CDR3: SARGDGEQF
J: .
length: 9
V: TRBV20-1

CDR3: ASSLSGLTGEKLF
J: TRBJ1-4
length: 13
V: TRBV27

CDR3: ASSENGGGSSYEQY
J: .
length: 14
V: TRBV6-1

CDR3: ASSPGYPTNEKLF
J: TRBJ1-4
length: 13
V: TRBV12-3/TRBV12-4

CDR3: ASSPGQRVGELF
J: TRBJ2-2
length: 12
V: TRBV7-9

CDR3: ASSLDRVTEAF
J: TRBJ1-1
length: 11
V: TRBV7-3

CDR3: ASSTWRSSYNSPLH
J: TRBJ1-6
length: 14
V: TRBV11-3

CDR3: SARSGGTDTQY
J: TRBJ2-3
length: 11
V: TRBV20-1

CDR3: ASMDRKSTDTQY
J: TRBJ2-3
length: 12
V: TRBV7-2

CDR3: ASSQEGASGANVLT
J: TRBJ2-6
length: 14
V: TRBV4-2

CDR3: ASSTSVGGGQETQY
J: TRBJ2-5
length: 14
V: TRBV5-1

CDR3: ASSFNGGEETQY
J: TRBJ2-5
length: 12
V: TRBV6-1

CDR3: SVDLGRADEQF
J: TRBJ2-1
length: 11
V: TRBV29-1

CDR3: ASSQVGSSGSGGYT
J: TRBJ1-2
length: 14
V: TRBV4-1

CDR3: ASRSSGQANEKLF
J: TRBJ1-4
length: 13
V: TRBV6-4

CDR3: ASIGDLRPWQQY
J: TRBJ2-7
length: 12
V: TRBV6-2/TRBV6-3

CDR3: ASSLQTSGGKTQY
J: TRBJ2-5
length: 13
V: TRBV4-1